The clone carrying this TCR beta chain was recorded only once. The CDR3 length is 16 residues. Germline V CDR1 and CDR2: SGHAT, FQNNGV. Trimming removed 4 bases from V and 6 bases from J, with 16 bases in between. The data were obtained in a study of shared T cell receptors in the human thymus. Libraries were prepared by immunoSEQ multiplex PCR; TCRdb keeps only in-frame clonotypes and omits some of them. The table has approximately 660,000 clones, roughly 90% seen once. These data also formed part of another study, on human thymus T cells. That source reports: Resections that were taken during corrective heart surgery supplied the thymus tissue. Thymic and blood repertoires appeared to show biased V and J gene usage.

The receptor's source is a boy under two years old with a congenital heart defect. The chain is built from TRBV11-2 and TRBJ2-6; D uncertain. The sample comprised thymocytes. CDR3 in DNA: TGTGCCAGCAGCTCCCCGCGGAGCCGCTCGGCCAACGTCCTGACTTTC. Translating gives CASSSPRSRSANVLTF.